This is a list of T cell receptor beta chains from one sample in a study of blood T cell repertoires in COVID-19. Libraries were prepared by immunoSEQ multiplex PCR; TCRdb keeps only in-frame clonotypes and omits some of them. The repertoire holds around 280,000 clones, with roughly 87% as singletons. Source material: PBMCs or T cells enriched from blood (not recorded which). The receptors derive from a woman in her thirties or forties who had recovered from COVID-19. The CDR3 runs from the conserved cysteine through the conserved F or W. Each record gives: D gene, clone size, V gene, J gene, CDR3 DNA, CDR3 protein. The D gene is left open where the match is weak. Expanded clones are given a class, and other clones once, few, many or no size at all.

D: NA
size: few
V: TRBV6-5
J: TRBJ1-5
DNA: TGTGCCAGCAGGGAGGGGTTCAATGATGGGCCCCAGCATTTT
CDR3: CASREGFNDGPQHF

D: TRBD2
size: NA
V: TRBV18
J: TRBJ2-1
DNA: TGTGCCAGCTCACTACTAGCGGGATTATACAATGAGCAGTTCTTC
CDR3: CASSLLAGLYNEQFF

D: TRBD1
size: few
V: TRBV28
J: TRBJ1-2
DNA: TGTGCCAGCAGTCCTGGGACAGGGTTCTACAGTGGCTATGGCTACACCTTC
CDR3: CASSPGTGFYSGYGYTF

D: TRBD2
size: NA
V: TRBV27
J: TRBJ2-7
DNA: TGTGCCAGCAGCTCTACTAGCGGGAGTGGCTACGAGCAGTACTTC
CDR3: CASSSTSGSGYEQYF

D: NA
size: NA
V: TRBV28
J: TRBJ2-3
DNA: TGTGCCAGCAGTTTATTCCCTAGAAGCACAGATACGCAGTATTTT
CDR3: CASSLFPRSTDTQYF

D: NA
size: NA
V: TRBV24-1
J: TRBJ2-1
DNA: TGTGCCACCAGTCGAGGGGGTAATAATGAGCAGTTCTTC
CDR3: CATSRGGNNEQFF

D: TRBD1
size: NA
V: TRBV5-4
J: TRBJ2-2
DNA: TGTGCCAGCAGCATAGGACAGGGGTACTCCACCGGGGAGCTGTTTTTT
CDR3: CASSIGQGYSTGELFF

D: NA
size: NA
V: TRBV2
J: TRBJ1-6
DNA: TGTGCCAGCAGTGGGCAGTTTAATTCACCCCTCCACTTT
CDR3: CASSGQFNSPLHF

D: NA
size: few
V: TRBV7-9
J: TRBJ1-1
DNA: TGTGCCAGCAGCCCGGGTCCGCGGGGCGCTGAAGCTTTCTTT
CDR3: CASSPGPRGAEAFF

D: NA
size: NA
V: TRBV11-3
J: TRBJ2-2
DNA: TGTGCCAGCAGCGAGCCGGGAGTGGGCACCGGGGAGCTGTTTTTT
CDR3: CASSEPGVGTGELFF

D: TRBD2
size: NA
V: TRBV5-1
J: TRBJ2-1
DNA: TGCGCCAGCAGCTGGACCGGGAGGGAGAACAATGAGCAGTTCTTC
CDR3: CASSWTGRENNEQFF

D: NA
size: NA
V: TRBV24-1
J: TRBJ1-1
DNA: TGTGCCACCAGTGAGGGGGGGCTGGGGGCTCAGAACACTGAAGCTTTCTTT
CDR3: CATSEGGLGAQNTEAFF

D: TRBD1
size: NA
V: TRBV15
J: TRBJ1-1
DNA: TGTGCCACCACCCGACCCGGACAGGGGGCGAACACTGAAGCTTTCTTT
CDR3: CATTRPGQGANTEAFF

D: TRBD1
size: NA
V: TRBV27
J: TRBJ2-7
DNA: TGTGCCAGCAGTTTTAGGTCCGGGACAGGGGTTTACGAGCAGTACTTC
CDR3: CASSFRSGTGVYEQYF

D: TRBD1
size: NA
V: TRBV6-5
J: TRBJ1-2
DNA: TGTGCCAGCAGTCGGGACAGAGGCTATGGCTACACCTTC
CDR3: CASSRDRGYGYTF

D: TRBD2
size: NA
V: TRBV27
J: TRBJ2-3
DNA: TGTGCCAGCAAGCGGCTAGCGGGACCGGATACGCAGTATTTT
CDR3: CASKRLAGPDTQYF

D: NA
size: NA
V: TRBV15
J: TRBJ2-2
DNA: TGTGCCACCAGCAGAGCCACAGGGACCGGCGGGGAGCTGTTTTTT
CDR3: CATSRATGTGGELFF

D: NA
size: NA
V: TRBV28
J: TRBJ1-4
DNA: TGTGCCAGCAGTTTAAGTAGTGGGCAAGCTCTTGCTAATGAAAAACTGTTTTTT
CDR3: CASSLSSGQALANEKLFF

D: TRBD1
size: NA
V: TRBV28
J: TRBJ1-4
DNA: TGTGCCAGCAAGTACAGGGGGGGGAAACTGTTTTTT
CDR3: CASKYRGGKLFF

D: TRBD1
size: NA
V: TRBV19
J: TRBJ1-1
DNA: TGTGCCAGTCAACCGGGACAGCACTCCACTGAAGCTTTCTTT
CDR3: CASQPGQHSTEAFF

D: TRBD2
size: NA
V: TRBV4-2
J: TRBJ2-5
DNA: TGTGCCAGCAGCCAGGGGGGGGAGAAGGGGCGATTTCGGGAGACCCAGTACTTC
CDR3: CASSQGGEKGRFRETQYF

D: TRBD2
size: few
V: TRBV5-1
J: TRBJ2-3
DNA: TGCGCCAGCTCCTCTGGGGTTACTAGCGGGAGGGCATATACGCAGTATTTT
CDR3: CASSSGVTSGRAYTQYF

D: NA
size: NA
V: TRBV27
J: TRBJ2-7
DNA: TGTGCCAGCAGTTTAATCCGGGGGTACGAGCAGTACTTC
CDR3: CASSLIRGYEQYF

D: TRBD1
size: NA
V: TRBV12-5
J: TRBJ2-7
DNA: TGTGCTAGTGGTTTGGTACCCGGCGCCACAGGGGACTTC
CDR3: CASGLVPGATGDF

D: TRBD1
size: NA
V: TRBV14
J: TRBJ2-7
DNA: TGTGCCAGCAGCCCAGAACAGGGGACGTTCTCCTACGAGCAGTACTTC
CDR3: CASSPEQGTFSYEQYF

D: TRBD1
size: NA
V: TRBV28
J: TRBJ2-1
DNA: TGTGCCAGCAGTTTACGACGGACAGGGATGAATGAGCAGTTCTTC
CDR3: CASSLRRTGMNEQFF

D: NA
size: NA
V: TRBV7-3
J: TRBJ2-1
DNA: TGTGCCAGCAGCCCGATCGGGGGAGATTACAATGAGCAGTTCTTC
CDR3: CASSPIGGDYNEQFF